This T cell receptor beta chain was retrieved from a study of glioma-infiltrating T cells. Broader study findings: Signature shared blood CDR3 motifs were enriched in low-divergence and depleted in high-divergence patients.

This clonotype showed up just once. Its antigen remains unknown. Germline values: CDR1 SGHRS, CDR2 YFSETQ. The CDR3 totals 14 residues. The V and J ends lost 0 bases and 5 bases, in that order; junction bases with no gene match: 2. Amplification of TCR alpha and beta CDR3 regions from RNA used iRepertoire nested multiplex PCR. One entry per CDR3 protein results from TCRdb running MiXCR on the multiplex PCR reads. This sample yields approximately 400,000 distinct CDR3 sequences, of which around 38% are seen a single time; 12% belongs to the top ten. Material: glioma tissue, nonneoplastic brain tissue, or PBMCs (not recorded which). The V call is TRBV5-1, the J call TRBJ2-1; 7 bases agree with TRBD1. The source is a human donor with low-grade glioma or glioblastoma, undergoing nonglioma brain surgery, or in good health (not recorded which). The CDR3 DNA sequence: TGCGCCAGCAGCTTGGAGGGGGCCGACAATGAGCAGTTCTTC. Residues: CASSLEGADNEQFF.